These 20 T cell receptor gamma chains originate from one sample sequenced in a study of Vγ9Vδ2 T cells in congenital toxoplasmosis. A single-tube template-switch cDNA reaction was primed with TRGC- and TRDC-specific primers. Both the TRGC1 and TRGC2 constant genes were targeted by the TRGC primer. TCRdb called clones anew from the reads with CATT. The sample lists 150 to 200 gamma-chain clones, less than 5% seen once, with under 65% in the top ten. The sample was gamma-delta T cells from blood. Source of these receptors: a child under 10 years old born to a mother with Toxoplasma gondii infection during pregnancy, either congenitally infected or uninfected (not recorded which).

This clone is labeled as hyperexpanded. J is TRGJP1 and V is TRGV10. Being an ORF, TRGV10 has a function that is uncertain. V trimming: 8 bases; J trimming: 0 bases; junction bases outside the gene matches: 1. The CDR3 has 13 amino acids. CDR3 protein: CAAWDTTGWFKIF. The CDR3 DNA sequence: TGTGCTGCGTGGGATACCACTGGTTGGTTCAAGATATTT.

This clone is termed medium-sized (0.01 to 0.1%). A single base is all that separates this from a far larger clone, so a read error is likely. Other DNA variants within this sample encode the same CDR3. The rearrangement joins TRGV9 to TRGJP. Unmatched junction bases numbered 1, after V lost 1 base and J lost 4 bases. Germline V CDR1 and CDR2: GITISATS, ISYDGTV (reference sequence). The CDR3 length is 16 residues. The CDR3 reads CALWEVQELGKKIKVF. CDR3 in DNA: TGTGCCTTGTGGGAGGTCCAAGAGTTGGGCAAAAAAATCAAGGTATTT.

This clone counts as hyperexpanded. This chain joins TRGV9 and TRGJP. The CDR3 length is 16 residues. Germline V CDR1 and CDR2: GITISATS, ISYDGTV (reference sequence). Trimming at V came to 0 bases and at J to 5 bases, leaving 1 base not matched to a gene. Here the CDR3 reads CALWEVEELGKKIKVF. CDR3 DNA sequence: TGTGCCTTGTGGGAGGTGGAAGAGTTGGGCAAAAAAATCAAGGTATTT.

This clone is classed as hyperexpanded. The gene calls are TRGV9 and TRGJP. After removal of 0 bases from V and 6 bases from J, the junction contained 2 bases not matched to a gene. From germline, CDR1 is GITISATS and CDR2 ISYDGTV (reference sequence). The CDR3 covers 16 residues. CDR3 region: CALWEVGELGKKIKVF. In DNA form, the CDR3 reads TGTGCCTTGTGGGAGGTGGGAGAGTTGGGCAAAAAAATCAAGGTATTT.

This clone qualifies as large. The gene calls are TRGV8 and TRGJP1. The CDR3 runs to 13 residues. V was clipped by 2 bases and J by 3 bases; unmatched bases: 0. Germline CDR1 is VENAVY and CDR2 is YDSYNSRV. The CDR3 nucleotides are TGTGCCACCTGGGATACCACTGGTTGGTTCAAGATATTT. Translation: CATWDTTGWFKIF.

This clone occurred a few times. The TCRdb protein, from a much larger clone, departs from this DNA's translation at residue 5, likely by read error; the protein shown derives from the DNA. The V gene is TRGV10, the J gene TRGJP1. TRGV10 carries the ORF label, with uncertain function. The J segment lost 0 bases and the V segment lost 7 bases, leaving 3 bases of the junction unmatched. This CDR3 has 14 residues. The CDR3 DNA reads as TGTGCTGCGTGGTATTATACCACTGGTTGGTTCAAGATATTT. Its translation is CAAWYYTTGWFKIF.

This clone has just a few counts. It is likely a read error: a sequence one base away is far more abundant. Other nucleotide sequences from this sample produce the same CDR3. This rearrangement joins TRGV9 to TRGJP. CDR3 length equals 18 residues. Germline V gene data show CDR1 as GITISATS and CDR2 as ISYDGTV (reference sequence). CDR3 region: CALWEVRKQELGKKIKVF. The CDR3 region has the DNA TGTGCCTTGTGGGAGGTCCGAAAGCAAGAGTTGGGTAAAAAAATCAAGGTATTT.

As to this clone: The protein given by TCRdb reflects a much larger clone and differs at residue 4 from this DNA's translation, likely from a read error; the protein shown is the DNA's translation. V is TRGV10 and J is TRGJP1. Being an ORF, TRGV10 has a function that is uncertain. The length of the CDR3 is 13 residues. Trimming cost V 9 bases and J 0 bases; bases outside gene matches: 2. The CDR3 sequence is CAACDTTGWFKIF. The CDR3 nucleotides are TGTGCTGCGTGTGATACCACTGGTTGGTTCAAGATATTT.

With respect to this clone: A much larger clone lies a single base off, so this may be a read error. J is TRGJP and V is TRGV9. With 3 bases clipped from V and 10 bases from J, the junction kept 12 bases outside the gene matches. This CDR3 is 17 amino acids long. CDR1 is GITISATS, CDR2 ISYDGTV, per germline (reference sequence). The CDR3 sequence is CALWEPQDDLGKKIKVF. CDR3 sequence (DNA): TGTGCCTTGTGGGAGCCCCAAGACGATTTGGGCAAAAAAATCAAGGTATTT.

Of note for this clone: A read error is likely here: a far larger clone is one base away. V usage is TRGV10 and J usage is TRGJP1. TRGV10 is classed as an ORF, of uncertain function. Trimming cost V 9 bases and J 0 bases; bases outside gene matches: 5. This CDR3 has 14 amino acids. In nucleotides, the CDR3 is TGTGCTGCGTGTGATTATACCACTGGTTGGTTCAAGATATTT. Protein product: CAACDYTTGWFKIF.

A remark on this clone: A read error likely explains why the TCRdb protein, taken from a much larger clone, differs from this DNA's translation at residue 9; the protein shown is translated from the DNA. The chain has TRGV9 and TRGJ1 or TRGJ2. The J segment lost 4 bases and the V segment lost 3 bases, leaving 12 bases of the junction unmatched. The CDR3 length is 15 residues. CDR1 and CDR2 (germline): GITISATS, ISYDGTV (reference sequence). In nucleotides, the CDR3 is TGTGCCTTGTGGGAGAAAATCGAGAAGTATTATAAGAAACTCTTT. Amino acid sequence: CALWEKIEKYYKKLF.

This clone was counted only a few times. The protein TCRdb gives is from a much larger clone and does not agree with this DNA's translation at residue 9, likely a read error; the protein shown here comes from the DNA. The genes are TRGV9 and TRGJP. The CDR3 length is 15 residues. Per germline, CDR1 GITISATS and CDR2 ISYDGTV (reference sequence). CDR3 residues: CALWEVELDKKIKVF. CDR3 sequence (DNA): TGTGCCTTGTGGGAGGTAGAGTTGGACAAAAAAATCAAGGTATTT.

This clone is labeled as large (0.1 to 1%). The rearrangement uses TRGV10 and TRGJP1. Being an ORF, TRGV10 has a function that is uncertain. The CDR3 sequence is 15 residues long. The trim removed 8 bases at V and 0 bases at J, leaving 7 bases unmatched. CDR3 bases: TGTGCTGCGTGGGATTATAATACCACTGGTTGGTTCAAGATATTT. As protein: CAAWDYNTTGWFKIF.

This clone turned up a few times. A far larger clone is only one base removed, so a read error is likely. At the DNA level, this CDR3 is encoded by other sequences in the same sample as well. The chain couples TRGV9 to TRGJP. The CDR3 extends over 13 amino acids. V dropped 3 bases and J dropped 11; count of bases not matched to a gene: 1. CDR1 is GITISATS, CDR2 ISYDGTV, per germline (reference sequence). The CDR3 DNA reads as TGTGCCTTGTGGGAGCTGGGCAAAAAAATCAAGGTATTT. This translates into CALWELGKKIKVF.

This clone was found a few times. TCRdb's entry gives the protein of a much larger clone, which mismatches this DNA's translation at residue 15, likely from a read error; the protein reported here is translated from the DNA. The gene calls are TRGV9 and TRGJP. Near its end, the DNA agrees better with TRGJP1, so the J call may be wrong. The CDR3 runs to 16 residues. Per germline, CDR1 GITISATS and CDR2 ISYDGTV (reference sequence). The CDR3 protein is CALWEVQELGKKIKIF. CDR3 DNA: TGTGCCTTGTGGGAGGTGCAAGAGTTGGGCAAAAAAATCAAGATATTT.

By share, this clone ranks as hyperexpanded. Other DNA sequences within the sample encode an identical CDR3. The J gene is TRGJP, the V gene TRGV9. CDR1 is GITISATS and CDR2 is ISYDGTV in the germline V gene (reference sequence). This CDR3 comprises 16 residues. V shed 1 base and J 5 bases; nucleotides not matched to a gene: 2. CDR3 protein: CALWEVKELGKKIKVF. The DNA for the CDR3 is TGTGCCTTGTGGGAGGTAAAAGAGTTGGGCAAAAAAATCAAGGTATTT.

This clone was found a few times. TCRdb pairs this DNA with a much larger clone's protein that differs at residue 10, likely a read error; the protein shown was translated from the DNA. V is TRGV9 and J is TRGJP. CDR3 length: 16 amino acids. CDR1 and CDR2 (germline): GITISATS, ISYDGTV (reference sequence). The CDR3 is CALWEVKELCKKIKVF. For the CDR3, the DNA is TGTGCCTTGTGGGAGGTAAAAGAGTTGTGCAAAAAAATCAAGGTATTT.

Note on this clone: The protein in TCRdb stems from a much larger clone and differs at residue 3 from this DNA's translation, likely a read error; here the protein is translated from the DNA. The gene calls are TRGV10 and TRGJP1. TRGV10 is noted as an ORF with a role that remains uncertain. The CDR3 runs 15 residues. Here the CDR3 DNA reads TGTGCTACGTGGGATTATCGAGCCACTGGTTGGTTCAAGATATTT. The encoded protein is CATWDYRATGWFKIF.

This clone showed up just a few times. This DNA's translation differs at residue 3 from TCRdb's protein, which comes from a much larger clone; a read error is likely, and the protein shown is translated from the DNA. This rearrangement joins TRGV9 to TRGJP. Per the germline V gene, CDR1 is GITISATS and CDR2 is ISYDGTV (reference sequence). This CDR3 has 16 amino acids. The CDR3 bases are TGTGCCGTGTGGGAGGTGGGAGAGTTGGGCAAAAAAATCAAGGTATTT. Its protein product is CAVWEVGELGKKIKVF.

This clone was detected only a few times. The mismatch at residue 8 between this DNA's translation and the TCRdb protein of a much larger clone likely reflects a read error; the protein shown is translated from the DNA. The chain carries TRGV10 and TRGJP1. TRGV10 is given ORF status, its function remaining uncertain. The CDR3 is 13 residues long. CDR3 sequence (DNA): TGTGCTGCGTGGGATACCACTTGTTGGTTCAAGATATTT. Its translation is CAAWDTTCWFKIF.